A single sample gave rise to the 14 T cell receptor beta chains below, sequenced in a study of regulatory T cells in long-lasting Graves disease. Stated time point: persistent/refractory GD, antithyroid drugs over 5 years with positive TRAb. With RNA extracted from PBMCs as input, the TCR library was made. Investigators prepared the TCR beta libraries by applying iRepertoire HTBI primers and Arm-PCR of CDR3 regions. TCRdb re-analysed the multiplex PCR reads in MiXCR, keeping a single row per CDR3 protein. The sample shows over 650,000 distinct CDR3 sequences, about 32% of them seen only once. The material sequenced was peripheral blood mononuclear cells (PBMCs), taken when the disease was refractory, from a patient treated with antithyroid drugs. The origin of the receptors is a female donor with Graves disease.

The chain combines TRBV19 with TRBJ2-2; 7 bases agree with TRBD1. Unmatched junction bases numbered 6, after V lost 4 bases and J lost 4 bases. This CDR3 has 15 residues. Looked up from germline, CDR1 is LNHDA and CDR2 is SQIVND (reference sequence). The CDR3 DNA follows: TGTGCCAGTAGTACTGACAGGGTCGGCACCGGGGAGCTGTTTTTT. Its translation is CASSTDRVGTGELFF.

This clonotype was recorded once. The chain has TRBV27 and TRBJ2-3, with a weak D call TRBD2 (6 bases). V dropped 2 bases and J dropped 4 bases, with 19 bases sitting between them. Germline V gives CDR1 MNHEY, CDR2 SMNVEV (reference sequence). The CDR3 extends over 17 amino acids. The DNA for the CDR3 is TGTGCCAGCAGTTTAGCTTCGGTCGGGGGAGTCTCAGATACGCAGTATTTT. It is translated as CASSLASVGGVSDTQYF.

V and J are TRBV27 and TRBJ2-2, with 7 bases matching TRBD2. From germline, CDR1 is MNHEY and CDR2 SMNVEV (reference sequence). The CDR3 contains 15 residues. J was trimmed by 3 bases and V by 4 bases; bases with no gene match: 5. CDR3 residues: CASSYILADTGELFF. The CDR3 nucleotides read TGTGCCAGCAGTTACATCCTAGCGGACACCGGGGAGCTGTTTTTT.

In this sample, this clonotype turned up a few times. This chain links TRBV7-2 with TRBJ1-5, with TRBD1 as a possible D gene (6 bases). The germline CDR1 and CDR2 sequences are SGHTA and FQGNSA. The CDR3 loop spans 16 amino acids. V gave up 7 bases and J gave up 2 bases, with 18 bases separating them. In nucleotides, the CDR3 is TGTGCCAGCACCAGACAGGTGTCAGGGGGCAATCAGCCCCAGCATTTT. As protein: CASTRQVSGGNQPQHF.

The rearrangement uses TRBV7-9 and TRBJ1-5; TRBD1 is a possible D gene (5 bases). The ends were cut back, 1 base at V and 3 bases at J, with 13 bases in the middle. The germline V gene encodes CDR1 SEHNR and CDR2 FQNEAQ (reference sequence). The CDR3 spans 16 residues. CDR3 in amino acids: CASSLGVGAFNQPQHF. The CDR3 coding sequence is TGTGCCAGCAGCTTAGGGGTAGGGGCTTTCAATCAGCCCCAGCATTTT.

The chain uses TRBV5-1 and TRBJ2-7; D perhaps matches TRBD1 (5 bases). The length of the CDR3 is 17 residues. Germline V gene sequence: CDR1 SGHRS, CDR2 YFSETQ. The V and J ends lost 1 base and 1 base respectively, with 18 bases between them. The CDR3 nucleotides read TGCGCCAGCAGCTTGTGGATTGCAGGGCACACTTCCTACGAGCAGTACTTC. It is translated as CASSLWIAGHTSYEQYF.

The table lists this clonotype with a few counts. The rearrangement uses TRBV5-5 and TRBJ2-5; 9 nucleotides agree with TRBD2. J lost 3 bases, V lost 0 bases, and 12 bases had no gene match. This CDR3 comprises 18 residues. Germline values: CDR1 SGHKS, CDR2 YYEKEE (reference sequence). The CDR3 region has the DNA TGTGCCAGCAGCTTGGCGGGACCCGGGACTAGCTCTGAAGAGACCCAGTACTTC. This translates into CASSLAGPGTSSEETQYF.

The CDR3 here is CSARDPTGPVGYEQYF. As DNA, the CDR3 is TGCAGTGCTAGAGATCCGACAGGGCCGGTGGGTTACGAGCAGTACTTC. This chain links TRBV20-1 with TRBJ2-7; 7 nucleotides match TRBD1. CDR3 length: 16 amino acids. CDR1 DFQATT and CDR2 SNEGSKA come from the germline V gene (reference sequence). V shed 0 bases, J shed 4 bases, and the junction held 12 bases outside the gene matches.

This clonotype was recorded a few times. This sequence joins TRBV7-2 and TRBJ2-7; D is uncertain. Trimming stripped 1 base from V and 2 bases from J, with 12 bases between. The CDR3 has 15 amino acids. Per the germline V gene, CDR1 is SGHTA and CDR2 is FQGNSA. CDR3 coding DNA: TGTGCCAGCAGCTTAGACCACATGACGACCTACGAGCAGTACTTC. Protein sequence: CASSLDHMTTYEQYF.

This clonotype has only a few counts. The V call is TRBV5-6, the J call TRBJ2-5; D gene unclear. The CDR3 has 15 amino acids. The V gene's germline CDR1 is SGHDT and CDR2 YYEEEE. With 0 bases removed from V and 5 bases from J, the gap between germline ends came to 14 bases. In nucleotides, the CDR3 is TGTGCCAGCAGCTTGGATCGGAGTCCAGAGGAGACCCAGTACTTC. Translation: CASSLDRSPEETQYF.

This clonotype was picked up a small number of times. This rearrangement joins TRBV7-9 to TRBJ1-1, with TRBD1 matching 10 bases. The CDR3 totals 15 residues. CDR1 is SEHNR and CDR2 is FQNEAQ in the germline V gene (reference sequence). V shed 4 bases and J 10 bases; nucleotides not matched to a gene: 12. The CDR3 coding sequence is TGTGCCAGCAGCTCCTCCGGGACAGGGGAGCGTGCAGCTTTCTTT. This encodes CASSSSGTGERAAFF.

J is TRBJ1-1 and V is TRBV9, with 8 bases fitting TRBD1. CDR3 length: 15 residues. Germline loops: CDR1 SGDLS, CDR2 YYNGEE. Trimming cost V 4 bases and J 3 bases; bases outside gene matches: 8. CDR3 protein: CASSPIPGGDTEAFF. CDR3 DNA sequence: TGTGCCAGCAGCCCAATCCCAGGGGGCGACACTGAAGCTTTCTTT.

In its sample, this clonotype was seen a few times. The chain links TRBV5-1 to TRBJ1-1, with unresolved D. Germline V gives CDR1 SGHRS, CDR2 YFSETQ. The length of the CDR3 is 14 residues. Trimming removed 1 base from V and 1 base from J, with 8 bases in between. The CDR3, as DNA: TGCGCCAGCAGCTTGAACACTGCGAACACTGAAGCTTTCTTT. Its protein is CASSLNTANTEAFF.

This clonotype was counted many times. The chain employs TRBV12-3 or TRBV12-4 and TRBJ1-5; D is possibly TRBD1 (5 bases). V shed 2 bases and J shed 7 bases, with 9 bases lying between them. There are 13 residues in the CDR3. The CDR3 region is CASSLIQGQPQHF. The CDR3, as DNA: TGTGCCAGCAGTTTAATCCAGGGACAGCCCCAGCATTTT.